Below, one T cell receptor (beta chain) is given with its context. Its antigen remains unidentified. The CDR3 sequence is 16 residues long. Germline V gene sequence: CDR1 SGHAT, CDR2 FQDESV (reference sequence). The V segment lost 5 bases and the J segment 6 bases; nucleotides outside the gene matches: 14. This specimen belongs to a study of cytomegalovirus exposure and HLA in healthy donors. About the research overall: Later analysis reported that the 110 or so validation repertoires shared the platform of the 650 to 700 first-cohort repertoires. General study findings and limits: First-cohort TCR clusters tended to co-occur in the roughly 120 validation repertoires, a later analysis found. The authors listed 164 TCR beta chains as cytomegalovirus-associated.

From the approximately 120-subject validation cohort, which was separate from the approximately 720-subject first cohort, the donors were drawn. Some clones are missing from TCRdb's copy, which holds only in-frame ones; the method was immunoSEQ multiplex PCR. The sample has about 140,000 clones, 88% seen once. Sequencing was performed on PBMCs. This chain joins TRBV11-1 and TRBJ1-1; TRBD1 agrees at 8 bases. The receptor's source is a woman aged 18-29 years in good health and CMV-seropositive. CDR3 DNA: TGTGCCAGCAGCCGAGTGAATCAGGGGGCGTGGGCTGAAGCTTTCTTT. Protein sequence: CASSRVNQGAWAEAFF.